Following are 22 T cell receptor beta chains from one sample sequenced in a study of OX40 agonist ivuxolimab in advanced cancers. Produced via immunoSEQ multiplex PCR; TCRdb's table is partial and in-frame only. In the table there are some 68,000 clones, about 85% of which are singletons. The specimen comprised CD4+ or CD8+ T cells sorted from blood, sampled in a trial of the OX40 agonist ivuxolimab. The receptor set was obtained from an adult with an advanced solid tumor such as melanoma, head and neck, liver or kidney cancer.

Only one count was recorded for this clone. The chain uses TRBV19 and TRBJ2-1; 14 bases are shared with TRBD2. V lost 5 bases and J lost 6; bases outside the gene matches: 12. The CDR3 covers 18 residues. CDR1 is LNHDA and CDR2 is SQIVND in the germline V gene (reference sequence). The CDR3, as DNA: TGTGCCAGTAGTGCCGTCGGACTAGCGGGAGGAAGGGCCAATGAGCAGTTCTTC. Its translation is CASSAVGLAGGRANEQFF.

CDR3 coding DNA: TGTGCCAGCAGTTTCGTACTCTCGAAAGGGCATAGCAATCAGCCCCAGCATTTT. Translating gives CASSFVLSKGHSNQPQHF. The chain combines TRBV28 with TRBJ1-5; D unclear. Germline assignment: CDR1 MDHEN and CDR2 SYDVKM. The CDR3 contains 18 residues. V was trimmed by 3 bases and J by 0 bases, leaving 18 bases between them.

The V and J genes are TRBV28 and TRBJ1-6, with TRBD1 identical over 7 bases. The germline gives CDR1 MDHEN, CDR2 SYDVKM. CDR3 length equals 15 residues. Trimming removed 3 bases from V and 8 bases from J; junction bases left unmatched: 7. This CDR3 is CASSFRVGGYSPLHF. The CDR3 nucleotides read TGTGCCAGCAGTTTTCGGGTAGGGGGCTATTCACCCCTCCACTTT.

The chain carries TRBV6-1 and TRBJ2-1, with 11 bases identical to TRBD1. The CDR3 has 15 amino acids. The J segment lost 10 bases and the V segment lost 0 bases, leaving 5 bases of the junction unmatched. CDR1 is MNHNS, CDR2 SASEGT, per germline. CDR3 nucleotides: TGTGCCAGCAGTGAAGCCGGACAGGGGGCTCGGGAGCAGTTCTTC. Amino acids: CASSEAGQGAREQFF.

J is TRBJ2-2 and V is TRBV6-5; D ambiguous. The CDR3 contains 12 residues. Trimming stripped 6 bases from V and 0 bases from J, with 2 bases between. CDR1 is MNHEY and CDR2 is SVGAGI in the germline V gene. The DNA for the CDR3 is TGTGCCAGCAGACCGAACACCGGGGAGCTGTTTTTT. Protein: CASRPNTGELFF.

The V gene is TRBV11-3, the J gene TRBJ2-7; perhaps TRBD2 as D (5 bases). CDR1 and CDR2 from the germline V gene are SGHNT and YENEEA. There are 14 residues in the CDR3. V shed 3 bases and J shed 5 bases, with 14 bases lying between them. In nucleotides, the CDR3 is TGTGCCAGCAGCTTCCGAGGGTCATGGGACGAGCAGTACTTC. Its translation is CASSFRGSWDEQYF.

The chain links TRBV11-3 to TRBJ1-6; 9 positions agree with TRBD1. The CDR3 consists of 15 residues. The V and J ends lost 4 bases and 10 bases, in that order; junction bases with no gene match: 8. Germline V lookup: CDR1 SGHNT, CDR2 YENEEA. CDR3 sequence (DNA): TGTGCCAGCAGCTCCAGGGACAGGGTCGGATCACCCCTCCACTTT. Translating gives CASSSRDRVGSPLHF. Full variable domain (outside the CDR3, taken from reference TRBV11-3 and TRBJ1-6): EAGVVQSPRYKIIEKKQPVAFWCNPISGHNTLYWYLQNLGQGPELLIRYENEEAVDDSQLPKDRFSAERLKGVDSTLKIQPAELGDSAVYLCASSSRDRVGSPLHFGNGTRLTVT.

This clone was seen a handful of times. V usage is TRBV19 and J usage is TRBJ1-1; 8 bases map to TRBD1. The trim removed 6 bases at V and 9 bases at J, leaving 6 bases unmatched. The V gene's germline CDR1 is LNHDA and CDR2 SQIVND (reference sequence). The CDR3 extends over 12 amino acids. CDR3 in DNA: TGTGCCAGTAGGGGAACAGGGGGTAAAGCTTTCTTT. Translation gives CASRGTGGKAFF.

The CDR3 DNA sequence: TGTGCCAGCAGCGTAGGGGTCGCGAACACCGGGGAGCTGTTTTTT. Residues: CASSVGVANTGELFF. The genes are TRBV9 and TRBJ2-2; D remains unclear. From germline, CDR1 is SGDLS and CDR2 YYNGEE. The CDR3 spans 15 residues. Trimming stripped 0 bases from V and 0 bases from J, with 6 bases between.

This clone showed up just once. At one of its ends the junction is not consistent with the germline gene, which may arise from a read error. The V gene is TRBV11-2, the J gene TRBJ2-7; TRBD1 matches 7 bases. This CDR3 has 15 residues. Germline values: CDR1 SGHAT, CDR2 FQNNGV. The CDR3: CASSPLRTGSYEQCF. CDR3 nucleotides: TGTGCCAGCAGCCCCCTCCGGACAGGTTCCTACGAGCAGTGCTTC. The whole variable domain, filled in from reference TRBV11-2 and TRBJ2-7, reads EAGVAQSPRYKIIEKRQSVAFWCNPISGHATLYWYQQILGQGPKLLIQFQNNGVVDDSQLPKDRFSAERLKGVDSTLKIQPAKLEDSAVYLCASSPLRTGSYEQCFGPGTRLTVT.

This clone was detected a few times. This rearrangement joins TRBV19 to TRBJ2-5; D is ambiguous. Trimming left V 5 bases short and J 6 bases short, with 16 bases between. Germline CDR1 reads LNHDA; CDR2 reads SQIVND (reference sequence). This CDR3 region has 14 residues. This CDR3 is CASSLGESGKTQYF. The CDR3 bases are TGTGCCAGTAGTCTTGGGGAAAGTGGGAAGACCCAGTACTTC.

This clone showed up just a few times. This chain connects TRBV28 to TRBJ2-5, with D maybe TRBD1 (5 bases). The CDR3 has 14 residues. The germline V gene has CDR1 MDHEN and CDR2 SYDVKM. Trimming took 5 bases from V and 5 from J, leaving 15 bases between them. The CDR3 sequence is CASSPRVGAETQYF. The CDR3 DNA reads TGTGCCAGCAGTCCCAGGGTGGGTGCGGAGACCCAGTACTTC.

This chain uses TRBV7-6 with TRBJ2-5; D gene unclear. Per the germline V gene, CDR1 is SGHVS and CDR2 is FNYEAQ. The CDR3 loop spans 13 amino acids. Trimming removed 5 bases from V and 4 bases from J, with 11 bases in between. The CDR3: CASSPSPLETQYF. The CDR3 coding sequence is TGTGCCAGCAGCCCGTCCCCTCTAGAGACCCAGTACTTC.

The V call is TRBV11-2, the J call TRBJ2-2; 10 bases line up with TRBD2. The junction had 5 bases not matched to a gene; V was cut back by 5 bases and J by 2 bases. The CDR3 runs 16 residues. Germline CDR1 reads SGHAT; CDR2 reads FQNNGV. CDR3 region: CASSIGLAVNTGELFF. CDR3 in DNA: TGTGCCAGCAGCATTGGACTAGCGGTAAACACCGGGGAGCTGTTTTTT.

This chain connects TRBV10-3 to TRBJ2-3, with 9 bases that match TRBD2. The V and J ends lost 9 bases and 4 bases, in that order; junction bases with no gene match: 5. CDR1 and CDR2 from the germline V gene are ENHRY and SYGVKD. The CDR3 has 13 residues. The CDR3 here is CAISGRRPDTQYF. In nucleotides, the CDR3 is TGTGCCATTAGCGGGAGACGCCCAGATACGCAGTATTTT.

The chain joins TRBV19 to TRBJ2-7; unclear D gene. The CDR3 sequence is 13 residues long. The germline gives CDR1 LNHDA, CDR2 SQIVND (reference sequence). The V end lost 8 bases, the J end lost 2 bases, and 13 bases lay between the germline ends. Here the CDR3 DNA reads TGTGCCAGTTGGGCAGGAACCCCCTACGAGCAGTACTTC. Its protein product is CASWAGTPYEQYF.

This clone was observed once. This chain links TRBV6-6 with TRBJ2-3; TRBD2 matches 13 bases. This CDR3 region has 15 residues. The germline V gene has CDR1 MNHNY and CDR2 SVGAGI (reference sequence). V dropped 6 bases and J dropped 5; count of bases not matched to a gene: 5. CDR3 sequence: CASSLLAGGRDTQYF. DNA of the CDR3: TGTGCCAGCAGCTTACTAGCGGGGGGGCGAGATACGCAGTATTTT.

This chain links TRBV7-8 with TRBJ1-4; no reliable D call. Trimming took off 4 bases at V and 0 bases at J, with 15 bases between the two ends. The CDR3 has 17 amino acids. Germline V gene lookup returns CDR1 SGHVS and CDR2 FQNEAQ. The DNA of the CDR3 is TGTGCCAGCAGCTCGACCGGGGTACTTGCAACTAATGAAAAACTGTTTTTT. Amino acid sequence: CASSSTGVLATNEKLFF.

The V gene is TRBV7-2, the J gene TRBJ1-3; 10 bases align to TRBD1. The CDR3 runs to 16 residues. V trimming: 5 bases; J trimming: 4 bases; junction bases outside the gene matches: 8. Germline CDR1 SGHTA, CDR2 FQGNSA. The CDR3 region is CASSPQTGGIGNTIYF. CDR3 sequence (DNA): TGTGCCAGCAGCCCGCAGACAGGGGGCATCGGAAACACCATATATTTT. Drawing the rest from reference TRBV7-2 and TRBJ1-3, the complete variable domain is GAGVSQSPSNKVTEKGKDVELRCDPISGHTALYWYRQSLGQGLEFLIYFQGNSAPDKSGLPSDRFSAERTGGSVSTLTIQRTQQEDSAVYLCASSPQTGGIGNTIYFGEGSWLTVV.

The rearrangement uses TRBV6-6 and TRBJ2-1; D possibly matches TRBD1 or TRBD2 (5 bases each). V was clipped by 5 bases and J by 12 bases, with 14 bases between them. The CDR3 runs 12 residues. The germline gives CDR1 MNHNY, CDR2 SVGAGI (reference sequence). The CDR3 DNA sequence: TGTGCCAGCAGTCCAAAAGGGACCCGGCAGTTCTTC. This codes for CASSPKGTRQFF.

This chain uses TRBV10-3 with TRBJ1-4, with TRBD1 identical over 9 bases. J lost 7 bases, V lost 6 bases, and 6 bases had no gene match. This CDR3 has 14 amino acids. Germline CDR1 and CDR2: ENHRY and SYGVKD. The chain's CDR3 is CAIRQGAQGEKLFF. DNA of the CDR3: TGTGCCATCAGACAGGGGGCGCAAGGTGAAAAACTGTTTTTT.

The chain has TRBV27 and TRBJ2-7; D perhaps matches TRBD1 (6 bases). CDR1 MNHEY and CDR2 SMNVEV come from the germline V gene (reference sequence). The CDR3 has 16 residues. The V and J ends lost 8 bases and 2 bases respectively, with 22 bases between them. This chain's CDR3 is CASGPTGTTKTYEQYF. As DNA, the CDR3 is TGTGCCAGCGGTCCAACCGGGACAACGAAGACCTACGAGCAGTACTTC.